This is a list of T cell receptor beta chains from one sample in a study of shared clonotypes between healthy human individuals. Sequencing used immunoSEQ multiplex PCR; TCRdb keeps in-frame clones, though not all of them. The sample records about 980,000 clones, 60% to 85% being singletons. Sequencing was performed on memory CD4+ T cells sorted from blood. The source is a man aged 18 to 35 in good health. Both conserved end residues are part of each CDR3. A D gene is named only where the DNA matches it firmly. Expanded clones are given a class, and other clones once, few, many or no size at all.

TRBV18	TRBJ2-7	.	.	CASSQTLGEQYF	TGTGCCAGCTCCCAGACCCTCGGCGAGCAGTACTTC
TRBV4-1	TRBJ2-1	.	.	CASSQEMAGYYEQFF	TGCGCCAGCAGCCAAGAAATGGCAGGGTATTATGAGCAGTTCTTC
TRBV11-2	TRBJ2-5	TRBD2	.	CASSGGTSGPLETQYF	TGTGCCAGCAGCGGAGGGACTAGCGGGCCCTTAGAGACCCAGTACTTC
TRBV5-4	TRBJ2-1	TRBD2	.	CASSLGLGTGSYNEQFF	TGTGCCAGCAGCTTAGGACTAGGGACGGGATCCTACAATGAGCAGTTCTTC
TRBV21-1	TRBJ1-6	.	few	CASRTGASSYNSPLHF	TGTGCCAGCAGGACAGGGGCCAGCTCCTATAATTCACCCCTCCACTTT
TRBV5-1	TRBJ1-5	.	.	CASSPEGTSVGQPQHF	TGCGCCAGCAGCCCGGAAGGGACTTCGGTCGGACAGCCCCAGCATTTT
TRBV30	TRBJ1-5	.	.	CAWSVGGGSQPQHF	TGTGCCTGGAGTGTAGGGGGAGGGAGTCAGCCCCAGCATTTT
TRBV15	TRBJ1-6	TRBD1	.	CATSRGQGGNSPLHF	TGTGCCACCAGCCGAGGACAGGGTGGAAATTCACCCCTCCACTTT
TRBV7-2	TRBJ2-4	TRBD2	.	CASSLAPSGIAKNIQYF	TGTGCCAGCAGCTTAGCTCCTAGCGGGATCGCCAAAAACATTCAGTACTTC
TRBV5-1	TRBJ1-2	.	.	CASSHGENYGYTF	TGCGCCAGCAGCCACGGAGAGAACTATGGCTACACCTTC
TRBV6-5	TRBJ2-2	.	.	CASQVGGSNRRELFF	TGTGCCAGCCAAGTAGGCGGGTCTAACCGTCGGGAGCTGTTTTTT
TRBV6-1	TRBJ1-1	TRBD1	.	CASSNRGLEAFF	TGTGCCAGCAGTAACAGGGGACTTGAAGCTTTCTTT
TRBV7-2	TRBJ1-2	.	.	CASSQPNRGRAYGYTF	TGTGCCAGCAGCCAACCCAATCGGGGGAGGGCCTATGGCTACACCTTC
TRBV9	TRBJ2-2	TRBD2	.	CASSVTSGSISAGELFF	TGTGCCAGCAGCGTGACTAGCGGGAGTATCTCGGCCGGGGAGCTGTTTTTT
TRBV7-2	TRBJ2-3	.	.	CASSPGLITDTQYF	TGTGCCAGCAGCCCGGGACTCATCACAGATACGCAGTATTTT
TRBV10-3	TRBJ2-5	TRBD2	.	CAISGAASGGETQYF	TGTGCCATCAGTGGTGCGGCTAGCGGGGGAGAGACCCAGTACTTC
TRBV7-6	TRBJ2-7	TRBD1	.	CASSLPQGQASYEQYF	TGTGCCAGCAGCTTACCACAGGGACAGGCTTCCTACGAGCAGTACTTC
TRBV6-5	TRBJ2-5	.	.	CASSYSSLGQETQYF	TGTGCCAGCAGTTACTCCAGTTTGGGGCAAGAGACCCAGTACTTC
TRBV5-1	TRBJ1-1	.	.	CASSPAAGLYLNTEAFF	TGCGCCAGCAGCCCTGCAGCAGGGTTGTACTTGAACACTGAAGCTTTCTTT
TRBV10-3	TRBJ1-2	.	once	CAIREGFGGYTF	TGTGCCATCAGGGAGGGTTTCGGTGGCTACACCTTC
TRBV7-3	TRBJ2-3	.	.	CASRGATDTQYF	TGTGCCAGCCGGGGGGCCACAGATACGCAGTATTTT
TRBV5-1	TRBJ2-7	.	.	CASSSDAASYEQYF	TGCGCCAGCAGCTCGGACGCAGCTTCCTACGAGCAGTACTTC
TRBV2	TRBJ1-4	TRBD1	.	CASSVGQGKKLFF	TGTGCCAGCAGTGTAGGACAGGGGAAAAAACTGTTTTTT
TRBV27	TRBJ1-2	TRBD1	.	CASGDRPSLYGYTF	TGTGCCAGCGGGGACAGGCCTTCCCTCTATGGCTACACCTTC
TRBV7-2	TRBJ1-1	.	.	CASSWVGGYTEAFF	TGTGCCAGCAGCTGGGTGGGAGGTTACACTGAAGCTTTCTTT
TRBV10-3	TRBJ2-3	TRBD2	.	CAISETSGGFRTDTQYF	TGTGCCATCAGTGAGACTAGCGGTGGGTTCCGCACAGATACGCAGTATTTT
TRBV18	TRBJ2-4	.	.	CASSPPVSAGNIQYF	TGTGCCAGCTCACCACCGGTTAGCGCAGGAAACATTCAGTACTTC
TRBV2	TRBJ1-5	.	.	CASSEAGHGGTQPQHF	TGTGCCAGCAGTGAAGCGGGACACGGGGGCACACAGCCCCAGCATTTT
TRBV15	TRBJ2-6	.	.	CATSRDVDSGANVLTF	TGTGCCACCAGCAGAGATGTGGACTCTGGGGCCAACGTCCTGACTTTC
TRBV2	TRBJ2-3	TRBD2	.	CASSFRGGSRTDTQYF	TGTGCCAGCAGTTTTCGGGGCGGGAGCAGAACAGATACGCAGTATTTT
TRBV5-4	TRBJ1-2	.	few	CASSVNSNYGYTF	TGTGCCAGCAGCGTTAACTCTAACTATGGCTACACCTTC
TRBV10-2	TRBJ2-5	.	.	CASSRGGAETQYF	TGCGCCAGTTCCCGAGGGGGAGCGGAGACCCAGTACTTC
TRBV19	TRBJ2-1	TRBD1	.	CASTDAPQGATGNEQFF	TGTGCCAGTACCGACGCTCCACAGGGGGCAACTGGTAATGAGCAGTTCTTC
TRBV28	TRBJ2-5	.	.	CASSPRQTQETQYF	TGTGCCAGCAGTCCCCGACAGACCCAAGAGACCCAGTACTTC
TRBV2	TRBJ2-5	TRBD2	.	CASSGGTSVSATQYF	TGTGCCAGCAGTGGAGGGACTAGCGTTTCGGCGACCCAGTACTTC
TRBV19	TRBJ1-5	.	once	CASNGYTTSNQPQHF	TGTGCCAGTAATGGGTATACGACAAGCAATCAGCCCCAGCATTTT
TRBV18	TRBJ2-3	.	.	CASSPLARMTTDTQYF	TGTGCCAGCTCACCACTCGCACGGATGACCACAGATACGCAGTATTTT
TRBV6-1	TRBJ1-2	TRBD1	once	CASKHRGNSYDGYTF	TGTGCCAGCAAACACAGGGGGAATTCGTACGATGGCTACACCTTC
TRBV6-1	TRBJ1-2	.	.	CAIGKDTNNYGYTF	TGTGCCATCGGAAAGGACACGAATAACTATGGCTACACCTTC
TRBV19	TRBJ2-4	TRBD1	.	CATKGQDKNIQYF	TGTGCCACTAAGGGACAGGACAAAAACATTCAGTACTTC
TRBV18	TRBJ2-2	.	.	CASSPQRDGELFF	TGTGCCAGCTCACCACAGCGCGACGGGGAGCTGTTTTTT
TRBV30	TRBJ1-1	TRBD1	.	CAWGRQGWVEAFF	TGTGCCTGGGGGCGACAGGGGTGGGTTGAAGCTTTCTTT
TRBV6-5	TRBJ1-1	.	once	CAVGRNTEAFF	TGTGCCGTCGGACGGAACACTGAAGCTTTCTTT
TRBV27	TRBJ1-5	.	.	CASRRDEKGNQPQHF	TGTGCCAGCCGGAGGGACGAAAAGGGCAATCAGCCCCAGCATTTT
TRBV4-1	TRBJ2-3	.	.	CASSQVQGRDTQYF	TGCGCCAGCAGCCAAGTCCAGGGGCGGGATACGCAGTATTTT
TRBV7-3	TRBJ2-5	.	.	CASSLYGLETQYF	TGTGCCAGCAGCTTATACGGCTTGGAGACCCAGTACTTC
TRBV2	TRBJ1-2	.	.	CASSETARSAGTF	TGTGCCAGCAGTGAAACGGCCAGATCCGCGGGCACCTTC
TRBV19	TRBJ2-3	.	.	CASSDTLGQDTQYF	TGTGCCAGTAGCGACACCCTGGGGCAAGATACGCAGTATTTT
TRBV10-3	TRBJ1-2	.	few	CAISGTGSNYGYTF	TGTGCCATCTCGGGAACAGGGAGTAACTATGGCTACACCTTC
TRBV9	TRBJ2-2	.	.	CASSPHTGELFF	TGTGCCAGCAGCCCACACACCGGGGAGCTGTTTTTT
TRBV27	TRBJ1-6	TRBD1	few	CASSSLGGRNNSPLHF	TGTGCCAGCAGTTCGTTAGGGGGCCGGAATAATTCACCCCTCCACTTT